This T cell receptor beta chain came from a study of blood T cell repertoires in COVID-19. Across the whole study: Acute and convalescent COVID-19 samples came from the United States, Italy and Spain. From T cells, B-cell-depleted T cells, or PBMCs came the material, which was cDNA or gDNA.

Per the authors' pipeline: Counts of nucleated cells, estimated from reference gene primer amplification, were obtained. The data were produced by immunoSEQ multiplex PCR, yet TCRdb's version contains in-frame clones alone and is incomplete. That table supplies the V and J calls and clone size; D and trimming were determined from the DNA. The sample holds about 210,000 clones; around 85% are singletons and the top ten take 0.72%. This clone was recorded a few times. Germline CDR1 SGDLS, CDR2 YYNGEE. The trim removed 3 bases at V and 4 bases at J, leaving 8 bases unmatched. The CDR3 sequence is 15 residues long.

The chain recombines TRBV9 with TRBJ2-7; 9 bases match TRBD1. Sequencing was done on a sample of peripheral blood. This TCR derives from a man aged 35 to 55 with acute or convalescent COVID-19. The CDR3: CASSGRTGGSYEQYF. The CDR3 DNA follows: TGTGCCAGCAGCGGCCGAACAGGGGGCTCGTACGAGCAGTACTTC.